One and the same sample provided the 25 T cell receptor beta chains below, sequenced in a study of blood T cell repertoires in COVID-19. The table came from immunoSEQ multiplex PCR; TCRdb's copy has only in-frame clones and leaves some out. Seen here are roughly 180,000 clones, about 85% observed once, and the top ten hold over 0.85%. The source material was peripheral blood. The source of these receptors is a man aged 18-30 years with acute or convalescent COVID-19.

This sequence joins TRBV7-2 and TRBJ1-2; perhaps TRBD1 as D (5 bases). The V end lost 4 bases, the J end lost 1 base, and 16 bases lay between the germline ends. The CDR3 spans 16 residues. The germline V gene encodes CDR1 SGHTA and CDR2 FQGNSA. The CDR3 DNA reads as TGTGCCAGCAGCTGGGGGAGGAGGCAGAATAACTATGGCTACACCTTC. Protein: CASSWGRRQNNYGYTF. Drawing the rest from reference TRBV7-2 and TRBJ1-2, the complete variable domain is GAGVSQSPSNKVTEKGKDVELRCDPISGHTALYWYRQSLGQGLEFLIYFQGNSAPDKSGLPSDRFSAERTGGSVSTLTIQRTQQEDSAVYLCASSWGRRQNNYGYTFGSGTRLTVV.

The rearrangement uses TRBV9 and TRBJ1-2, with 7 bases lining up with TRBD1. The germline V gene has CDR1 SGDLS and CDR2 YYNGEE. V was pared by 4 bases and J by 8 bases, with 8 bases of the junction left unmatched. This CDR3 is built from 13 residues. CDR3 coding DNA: TGTGCCAGCAGCCCTGAGACAGGGTTCGGCTACACCTTC. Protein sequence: CASSPETGFGYTF.

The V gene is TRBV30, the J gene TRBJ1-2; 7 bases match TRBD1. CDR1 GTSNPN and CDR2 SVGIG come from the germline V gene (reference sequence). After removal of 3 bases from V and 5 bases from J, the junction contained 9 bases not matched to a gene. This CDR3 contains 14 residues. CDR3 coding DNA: TGTGCCTGGAGCCGAGGAGGGGGCAGGTATGGCTACACCTTC. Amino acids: CAWSRGGGRYGYTF.

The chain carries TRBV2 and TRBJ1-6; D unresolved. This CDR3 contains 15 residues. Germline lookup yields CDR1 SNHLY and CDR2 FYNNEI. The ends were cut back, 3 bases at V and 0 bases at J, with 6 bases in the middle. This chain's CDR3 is CASSDLSSYNSPLHF. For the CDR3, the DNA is TGTGCCAGCAGTGACTTGAGCTCCTATAATTCACCCCTCCACTTT.

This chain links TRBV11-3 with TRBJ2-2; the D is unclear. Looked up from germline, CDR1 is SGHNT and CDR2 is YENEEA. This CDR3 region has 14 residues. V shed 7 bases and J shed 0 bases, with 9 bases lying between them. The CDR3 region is CASKKQANTGELFF. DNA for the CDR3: TGTGCCAGCAAGAAACAAGCGAACACCGGGGAGCTGTTTTTT. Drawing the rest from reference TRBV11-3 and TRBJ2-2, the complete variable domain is EAGVVQSPRYKIIEKKQPVAFWCNPISGHNTLYWYLQNLGQGPELLIRYENEEAVDDSQLPKDRFSAERLKGVDSTLKIQPAELGDSAVYLCASKKQANTGELFFGEGSRLTVL.

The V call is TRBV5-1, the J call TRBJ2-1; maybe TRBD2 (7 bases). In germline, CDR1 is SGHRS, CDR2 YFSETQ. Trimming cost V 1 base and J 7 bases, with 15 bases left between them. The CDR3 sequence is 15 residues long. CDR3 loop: CASSLRAGATNEQFF. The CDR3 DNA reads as TGCGCCAGCAGCTTGAGGGCGGGGGCTACAAATGAGCAGTTCTTC.

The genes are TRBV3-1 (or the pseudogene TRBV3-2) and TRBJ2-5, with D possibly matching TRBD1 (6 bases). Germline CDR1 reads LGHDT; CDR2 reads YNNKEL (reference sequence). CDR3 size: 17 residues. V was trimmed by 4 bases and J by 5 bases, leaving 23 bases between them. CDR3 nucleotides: TGTGCCAGCAGCCCCCGCTTAGGTGGGGGCCCCCAGGAGACCCAGTACTTC. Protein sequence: CASSPRLGGGPQETQYF.

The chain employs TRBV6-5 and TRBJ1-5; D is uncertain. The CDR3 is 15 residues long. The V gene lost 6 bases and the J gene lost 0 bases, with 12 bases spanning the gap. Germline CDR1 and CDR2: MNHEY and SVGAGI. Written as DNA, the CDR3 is TGTGCCAGCAGGCCCTTGGAGTATAGCAATCAGCCCCAGCATTTT. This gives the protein CASRPLEYSNQPQHF.

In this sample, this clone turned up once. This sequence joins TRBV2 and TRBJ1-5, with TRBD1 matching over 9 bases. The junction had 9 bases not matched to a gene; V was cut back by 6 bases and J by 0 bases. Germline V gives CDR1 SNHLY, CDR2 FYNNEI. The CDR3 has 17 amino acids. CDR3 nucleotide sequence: TGTGCCAGCAGACGCCGGGACAGGGTCTATAGCAATCAGCCCCAGCATTTT. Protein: CASRRRDRVYSNQPQHF.

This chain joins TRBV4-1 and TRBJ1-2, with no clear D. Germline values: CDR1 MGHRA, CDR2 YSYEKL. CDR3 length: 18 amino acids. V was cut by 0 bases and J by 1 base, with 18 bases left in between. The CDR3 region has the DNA TGCGCCAGCAGCCAAGATATAAGGTCCGCGACTCTTAACTATGGCTACACCTTC. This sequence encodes CASSQDIRSATLNYGYTF.

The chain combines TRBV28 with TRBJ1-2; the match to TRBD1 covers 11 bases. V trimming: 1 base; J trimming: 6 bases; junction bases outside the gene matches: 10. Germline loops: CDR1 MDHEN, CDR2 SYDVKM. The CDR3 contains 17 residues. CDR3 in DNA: TGTGCCAGCAGTTTATACGGGGGACAGGGGGACCTCCATGGCTACACCTTC. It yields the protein CASSLYGGQGDLHGYTF.

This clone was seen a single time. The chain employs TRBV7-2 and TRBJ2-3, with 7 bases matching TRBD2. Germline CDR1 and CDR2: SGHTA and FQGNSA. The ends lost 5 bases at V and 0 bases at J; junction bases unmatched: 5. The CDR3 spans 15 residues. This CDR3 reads CASSHTSASTDTQYF. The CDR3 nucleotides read TGTGCCAGCAGCCACACTAGCGCGAGCACAGATACGCAGTATTTT.

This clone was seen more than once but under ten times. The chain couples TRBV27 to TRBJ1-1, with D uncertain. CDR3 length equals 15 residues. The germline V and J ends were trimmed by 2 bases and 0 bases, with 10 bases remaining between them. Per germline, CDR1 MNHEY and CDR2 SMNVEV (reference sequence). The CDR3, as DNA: TGTGCCAGCAGTTTAATTCCGGGGATGAACACTGAAGCTTTCTTT. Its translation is CASSLIPGMNTEAFF.

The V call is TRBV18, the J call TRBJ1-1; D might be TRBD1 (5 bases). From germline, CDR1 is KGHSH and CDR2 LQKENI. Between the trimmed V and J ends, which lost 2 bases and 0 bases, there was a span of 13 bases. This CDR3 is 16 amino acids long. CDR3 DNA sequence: TGTGCCAGCTCACCAAGGGCCGGGGGAATGAACACTGAAGCTTTCTTT. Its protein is CASSPRAGGMNTEAFF.

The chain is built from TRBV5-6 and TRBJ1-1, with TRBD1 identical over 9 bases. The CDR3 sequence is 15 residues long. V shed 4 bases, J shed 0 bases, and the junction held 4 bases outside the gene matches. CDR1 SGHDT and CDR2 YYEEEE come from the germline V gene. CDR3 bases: TGTGCCAGCAGCGACGGGACAGGGATGAACACTGAAGCTTTCTTT. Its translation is CASSDGTGMNTEAFF.

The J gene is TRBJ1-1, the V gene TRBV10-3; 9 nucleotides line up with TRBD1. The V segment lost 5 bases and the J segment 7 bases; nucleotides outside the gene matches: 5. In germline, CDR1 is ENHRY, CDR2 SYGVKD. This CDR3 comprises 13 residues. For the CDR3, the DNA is TGTGCCATCAGTTCCGGGACAGGGTATGAAGCTTTCTTT. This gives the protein CAISSGTGYEAFF.

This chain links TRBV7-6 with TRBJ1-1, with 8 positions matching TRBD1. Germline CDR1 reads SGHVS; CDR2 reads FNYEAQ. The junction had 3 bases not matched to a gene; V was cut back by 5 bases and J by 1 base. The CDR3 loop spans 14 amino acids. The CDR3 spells CASSLGQENTEAFF. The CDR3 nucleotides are TGTGCCAGCAGCCTGGGACAGGAGAACACTGAAGCTTTCTTT.

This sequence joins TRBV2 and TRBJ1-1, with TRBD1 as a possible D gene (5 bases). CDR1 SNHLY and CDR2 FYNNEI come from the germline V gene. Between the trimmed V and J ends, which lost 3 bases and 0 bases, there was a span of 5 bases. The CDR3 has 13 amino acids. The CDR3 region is CASSDRVNTEAFF. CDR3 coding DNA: TGTGCCAGCAGTGACAGGGTGAACACTGAAGCTTTCTTT.

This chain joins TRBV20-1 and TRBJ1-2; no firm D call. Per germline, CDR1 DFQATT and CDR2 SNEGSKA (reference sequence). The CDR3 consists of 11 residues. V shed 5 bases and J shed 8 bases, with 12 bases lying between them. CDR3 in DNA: TGCAGTGCTCCAGGATCTAAGGGCTACACCTTC. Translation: CSAPGSKGYTF.

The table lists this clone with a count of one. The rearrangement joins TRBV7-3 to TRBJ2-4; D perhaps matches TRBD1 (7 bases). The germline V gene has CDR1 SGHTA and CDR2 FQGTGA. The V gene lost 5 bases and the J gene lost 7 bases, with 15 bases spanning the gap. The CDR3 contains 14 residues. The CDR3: CASSPGQEGNIQYF. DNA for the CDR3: TGTGCCAGCAGCCCCGGACAGGAGGGGAACATTCAGTACTTC.

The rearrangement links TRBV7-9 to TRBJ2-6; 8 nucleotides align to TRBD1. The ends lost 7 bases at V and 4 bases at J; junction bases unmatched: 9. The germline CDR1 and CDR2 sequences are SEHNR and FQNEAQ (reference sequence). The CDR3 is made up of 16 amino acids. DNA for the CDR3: TGTGCCAGCAACCCAGGGGACAGGCGAGGGGCCAACGTCCTGACTTTC. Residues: CASNPGDRRGANVLTF.

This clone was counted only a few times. CDR3 loop: CATSDGGIGNQPQHF. CDR3 nucleotides: TGTGCCACCAGTGACGGGGGGATCGGGAATCAGCCCCAGCATTTT. The genes are TRBV24-1 and TRBJ1-5; D perhaps matches TRBD1 (5 bases). V was shortened by 4 bases and J by 4 bases, with 13 bases between the two germline ends. The CDR3 runs 15 residues. The V gene's germline CDR1 is KGHDR and CDR2 SFDVKD.

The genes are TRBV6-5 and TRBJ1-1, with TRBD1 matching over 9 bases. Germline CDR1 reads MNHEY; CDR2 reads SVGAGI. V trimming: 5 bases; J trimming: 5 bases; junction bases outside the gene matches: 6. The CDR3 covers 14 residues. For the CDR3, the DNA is TGTGCCAGCAGTACCACAGGGGGCTTAACTGAAGCTTTCTTT. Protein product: CASSTTGGLTEAFF.

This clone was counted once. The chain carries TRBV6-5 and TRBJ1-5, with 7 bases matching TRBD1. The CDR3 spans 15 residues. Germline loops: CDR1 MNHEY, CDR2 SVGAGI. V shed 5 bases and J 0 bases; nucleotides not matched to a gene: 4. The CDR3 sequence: CASSKRQGSNQPQHF. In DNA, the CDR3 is TGTGCCAGCAGTAAACGACAGGGTAGCAATCAGCCCCAGCATTTT.

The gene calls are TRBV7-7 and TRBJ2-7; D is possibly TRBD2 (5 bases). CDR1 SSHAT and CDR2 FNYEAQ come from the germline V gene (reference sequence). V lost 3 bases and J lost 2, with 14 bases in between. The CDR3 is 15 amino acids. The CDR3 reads CASSFGPIGTYEQYV. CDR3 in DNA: TGTGCCAGCAGCTTTGGGCCGATCGGGACCTACGAGCAGTACGTC.